This TCR beta chain was identified in a study of T-cell reconstitution after alpha-beta-depleted transplantation in children listed by TCRdb under 2016. A note on the overall study: Using TCR repertoire profiling, the study followed T-cell immune reconstitution in a quantitative way in children after TCRalphabeta/CD19-depleted allogeneic hematopoietic cell transplantation.

This clonotype has just a few counts. Its specific antigen is unknown. It has no much larger one-base neighbor in the sample; base qualities were not kept. Library prep was done by PCR. For sequencing, an Illumina HiSeq 2500 was employed. TCR library preparation used molecular barcoding, with unique molecular identifiers applied to normalize quantification of the TCRbeta repertoire. TCRdb ran its own pipeline on the public reads, namely fastp trimming at Q25 and MiXCR clone calling, and kept in-frame beta chains. For every CDR3 protein sequence, its rows merge into one entry that carries the most common genes and DNA. In all, the sample holds 800,000 to 1,000,000 distinct CDR3 sequences, and around 30% of those were seen once. Over 25% of the sample goes to the ten largest clones. Sample treatment or condition, as interpreted from the label and publication: allogeneic hematopoietic cell transplantation with graft depleted of TCRalphabeta T cells and CD19 B cells. Transplant recipients were children who received TCRalphabeta/CD19-depleted allogeneic hematopoietic cell grafts.

Results and caveats for the whole study, not just this receptor: The frequencies of hyperexpanded clones fell over the following months, and after one year, T-cell counts and TCRbeta diversity were mostly attributed to newly produced T cells. Apparently early alphabetaT-cell count recovery about two months after transplant reportedly relied on only several hundred rapidly expanded clones derived from non-depleted graft cells. In some patients, high TCRbeta diversity at day 60 was attributed to recipient T cells and intrathymic progenitors that had survived conditioning.

Between the V and J ends, shortened by 4 bases and 4 bases respectively, the junction contains 10 bases. The CDR3 covers 12 residues, taking in both the cysteine and the phenylalanine. The sequence is cut down to CDR3 DNA, 36 bases in frame from base 1. CDR1 and CDR2 were assigned from the germline V gene as SQVTM and ANQGSEA. The chain couples TRBV29-1 to TRBJ2-5; no confident D gene assignment can be made. Here the sequenced sample was PBMCs, mostly from graft donor cells, taken 360 days after TCRalphabeta/CD19-depleted stem cell transplant. The source of this sequence is a boy under two years old who had a stem cell transplant for SCID, so the T cells may come from the graft donor. For the CDR3, the sequence is CSVAVPGETQYF. The bases are TGCAGCGTTGCCGTCCCGGGAGAGACCCAGTACTTC.